These T cell receptor beta chains were read from a single sample in a study of neurological immune-mediated disorders. TCRdb reprocessed the 5' RACE reads with MiXCR, giving one entry per CDR3 protein. The sample consists of 74,000 or so distinct CDR3 sequences, approximately 9.4% of them appearing once. Input material: PBMCs. The receptor source for this set is a middle-aged man in good health. CDR3s include the opening cysteine and the closing phenylalanine or tryptophan. D genes are given only for firm matches. Size is stated for part of the rows, as once, few or many counts, or as a class when the clone is expanded.

CDR3nt	CDR3aa	v_gene	j_gene	abundance	d_gene
TGTGCCAGCAGTTTAGCCCGCCAGTCGGGGGGTCAGCCCCAGCATTTT	CASSLARQSGGQPQHF	TRBV12-3/TRBV12-4	TRBJ1-5	many	-
TGTGCCAGCAGTTTCCCTAGCACAGATACGCAGTATTTT	CASSFPSTDTQYF	TRBV28	TRBJ2-3	many	-
TGTGCCAGCAGCTATCAGGGGACTAACTATGGCTACACCTTC	CASSYQGTNYGYTF	TRBV7-2	TRBJ1-2	-	-
TGTGCCAGCAGCTCCTCACCTGGGGCCAACGTCCTGACTTTC	CASSSSPGANVLTF	TRBV7-2	TRBJ2-6	many	-
TGTGCCAGCAGTGAAGGGGTGGCGGCGGACAGCCTCTATGGCTACACCTTC	CASSEGVAADSLYGYTF	TRBV6-1	TRBJ1-2	many	-
TGCGCCAGCAGCTTGGTCCCTGGGACAGGGCTTAATGAGCAGTTCTTC	CASSLVPGTGLNEQFF	TRBV5-1	TRBJ2-1	many	TRBD1
TGTGCCAGCAGCTTAAGGTCCGGGGGACAGAGCAATCAGCCCCAGCATTTT	CASSLRSGGQSNQPQHF	TRBV7-2	TRBJ1-5	many	TRBD1
TGTGCCAGCAGCTTGCGGGCGGGAAGTCAGGGGGTCAATGAGCAGTTCTTC	CASSLRAGSQGVNEQFF	TRBV5-5	TRBJ2-1	many	-
TGCAGCTTAAAACCCGGGACAGGGACAAATGAGCAGTTCTTC	CSLKPGTGTNEQFF	TRBV29-1	TRBJ2-1	few	TRBD1
TGCGCCAGCAGCTTGGCCAGCGGGACTTACAATGAGCAGTTCTTC	CASSLASGTYNEQFF	TRBV5-1	TRBJ2-1	many	TRBD2
TGTGCCAGCAGTTACCAGGGGGTCGGGGGAGGTGAGCAGTTCTTC	CASSYQGVGGGEQFF	TRBV6-5	TRBJ2-1	many	-
TGTGCCAGCAGTTTATCTCCAGGGGGGTACGAGCAGTACTTC	CASSLSPGGYEQYF	TRBV28	TRBJ2-7	many	-
TGCAGCGTTGCCGATAAGGGGGAGACCCAGTACTTC	CSVADKGETQYF	TRBV29-1	TRBJ2-5	many	-
TGTGCCAGCAGACCCCGCCGACTAGCGGGAGTGGTAGAGCAGTACTTC	CASRPRRLAGVVEQYF	TRBV28	TRBJ2-7	-	TRBD2
TGTGCCAGCAGCTTACGACAGGGGGCTGGTTGGACCGGGGAGCTGTTTTTT	CASSLRQGAGWTGELFF	TRBV11-2	TRBJ2-2	many	TRBD1
TGCGCCAGCAGCCAAGGGGCGGCGGCTATGGGGAGCACCATATATTTT	CASSQGAAAMGSTIYF	TRBV4-3	TRBJ1-3	many	-
TGTGCCAGCAGCTTCCGGACTAGCGGGATGGTCTTGGCCGGGGAGCTGTTTTTT	CASSFRTSGMVLAGELFF	TRBV7-7	TRBJ2-2	-	TRBD2
TGCAGTGCCCTAACCACGGACAGGGGGCCACTAGATACGCAGTATTTT	CSALTTDRGPLDTQYF	TRBV20-1	TRBJ2-3	-	TRBD1
TGCGCCAGCAGCGGACAGGGGACTGGGGCCTACGAGCAGTACTTC	CASSGQGTGAYEQYF	TRBV5-1	TRBJ2-7	many	TRBD1
TGTGCCATCAGTGAGACCCGGGGACAGGGAAGGGGCAATCAGCCCCAGCATTTT	CAISETRGQGRGNQPQHF	TRBV10-3	TRBJ1-5	few	TRBD1
TGTGCCAGCAGTGATGGGACAGCCGGCCCTCATACGCAGTATTTT	CASSDGTAGPHTQYF	TRBV28	TRBJ2-3	many	TRBD1
TGTGCCAGTAGTAGGACAGGGGGCAATCAGCCCCAGCATTTT	CASSRTGGNQPQHF	TRBV19	TRBJ1-5	many	TRBD1
TGTGCCAGCAGCGTGGGACTAGCGGGACTCACAGATACGCAGTATTTT	CASSVGLAGLTDTQYF	TRBV7-2	TRBJ2-3	many	TRBD2
TGCAGTGCTCAGACAGTCTATGGCTACACCTTC	CSAQTVYGYTF	TRBV20-1	TRBJ1-2	many	-
TGTGCCAGCAGAGGCCCGGGACTATTCACAGATACGCAGTATTTT	CASRGPGLFTDTQYF	TRBV6-5	TRBJ2-3	-	TRBD2
TGTGCCAGCAGCTTATGGGCTAGCGGGGGAGCCAAAAACATTCAGTACTTC	CASSLWASGGAKNIQYF	TRBV5-4	TRBJ2-4	many	TRBD2
TGCGCCAGCAGCCAAGGACTAGCGGGAGGAATAGCCAAAAACATTCAGTACTTC	CASSQGLAGGIAKNIQYF	TRBV4-1	TRBJ2-4	many	TRBD2
TGTGCCAGCACCTCGGGACCTTGGGGAGCTTTCTTT	CASTSGPWGAFF	TRBV28	TRBJ1-1	many	-
TGTGCCAGCAGCCCCCAAGTCTACAGGAAAGAGACCCAGTACTTC	CASSPQVYRKETQYF	TRBV7-8	TRBJ2-5	many	-
TGTGCCAGCAGTCGAGGGAGGAGGGAGACCCAGTACTTC	CASSRGRRETQYF	TRBV28	TRBJ2-5	many	-
TGCAGTGCCTTGGCGGGGAATAATTCACCCCTCCACTTT	CSALAGNNSPLHF	TRBV20-1	TRBJ1-6	many	-
TGCAGTGCGTTAGATCACAGGGGCTATGAGCAGTTCTTC	CSALDHRGYEQFF	TRBV20-1	TRBJ2-1	many	TRBD1
-	CASSIYLCSVEDSDQETQYF	TRBV21-1	TRBJ2-5	-	-
TGTGCCAGCAGTTACTCGGGCCAAGGGAGAGATTCACCCCTCCACTTT	CASSYSGQGRDSPLHF	TRBV6-6	TRBJ1-6	many	-
TGTGCCAGCAGCATCCGCCCCGGGCCTGGCAAGACCCAGTACTTC	CASSIRPGPGKTQYF	TRBV5-6	TRBJ2-5	many	-
TGTGCCAGCAGCTTAGGGGTAGTCACTGAGCAGTTCTTC	CASSLGVVTEQFF	TRBV7-9	TRBJ2-1	many	-
TGCGCCAGCAGCCAAGTCGGGAGTAAGTACAATGAGCAGTTCTTC	CASSQVGSKYNEQFF	TRBV4-3	TRBJ2-1	-	-
TGTGCCAGCAGGGCCGGGTCCAGTAATTCACCCCTCCACTTT	CASRAGSSNSPLHF	TRBV12-3/TRBV12-4	TRBJ1-6	many	-
TGCGCCAGCAGCCCGTCCGGGACAACCTATGGCTACACCTTC	CASSPSGTTYGYTF	TRBV5-1	TRBJ1-2	many	-
TGTGCCAGCAGTTCTCACGGGACAGGGGATTCCGAGCAGTACTTC	CASSSHGTGDSEQYF	TRBV6-5	TRBJ2-7	many	TRBD1
TGTGCCAGCAGCTTAGGCCTAGCGGGAGGGCCCGAGTTCTTC	CASSLGLAGGPEFF	TRBV7-2	TRBJ2-1	many	TRBD2
TGTGCCAGCAGTTACGGGACAGGACCATATAGCAATCAGCCCCAGCATTTT	CASSYGTGPYSNQPQHF	TRBV6-6	TRBJ1-5	many	TRBD1
TGCAGCGCGATACAGGGGATCTACGAGCAGTACTTC	CSAIQGIYEQYF	TRBV29-1	TRBJ2-7	many	TRBD1
TGTGCCACCAGCGGACGGGCGAGCTACCAAGAGACCCAGTACTTC	CATSGRASYQETQYF	TRBV15	TRBJ2-5	many	-
TGTGCCAGCAGCTTAGATCGGACAGCGATCTATGGCTACACCTTC	CASSLDRTAIYGYTF	TRBV7-2	TRBJ1-2	-	-
TGTGCTTCGACGACGGGGAATGAAAAACTGTTTTTT	CASTTGNEKLFF	TRBV6-6	TRBJ1-4	many	-
TGCGCCAGCAGCTTGGCCTTGGGGCGCCAAGAGACCCAGTACTTC	CASSLALGRQETQYF	TRBV5-1	TRBJ2-5	many	-
TGTGCCAGCAGTTCACCCCCGGGACAGGGGGCCTATGGCTACACCTTC	CASSSPPGQGAYGYTF	TRBV12-3/TRBV12-4	TRBJ1-2	many	TRBD1
TGTGCCATCAGTGTTAAAAGGGAACTAGATACGCAGTATTTT	CAISVKRELDTQYF	TRBV10-3	TRBJ2-3	many	-
TGTGCCAGCAGTCGCAACCGTGAGATCAGGGTGCAGTACTTC	CASSRNREIRVQYF	TRBV28	TRBJ2-7	-	-
TGTGCCAGCAGCCAAAGAGGAGCGACTAGCGGGGGGCTGGGTACGCAGTATTTT	CASSQRGATSGGLGTQYF	TRBV3-1	TRBJ2-3	-	TRBD2
TGTGCCAGCAGCGCGGGCCCCGGTGGGGATACGCAGTATTTT	CASSAGPGGDTQYF	TRBV7-9	TRBJ2-3	few	-
TGTGCAATAGAGGCCGGGGCAGGGGAGCAGTACTTC	CAIEAGAGEQYF	TRBV7-9	TRBJ2-7	many	-